This TCR beta chain was found in a study of CD8 T cells in Susac syndrome. Study as a whole: When blood was drawn, the patients with Susac syndrome were therapy-naive, on corticosteroids, or on intravenous immunoglobulin alone.

Random hexamers were used to reverse transcribe the RNA input (roughly 0.5 to 1 ug). Amplification of TCR beta CDR3 by immunoSEQ multiplex PCR spanned 54 Vbeta and 13 Jbeta. From the immunoSEQ multiplex PCR reads, TCRdb called clonotypes with MiXCR, one entry per CDR3 protein. Of 160,000 or so distinct CDR3 sequences listed, 85% to 95% were seen once; the top ten hold roughly 0.12%. V lost 1 base to trimming and J lost 3 bases, with 11 bases between them. From germline, CDR1 is SGHRS and CDR2 YFSETQ. The CDR3 length is 15 residues. Negative isolation was used for CD8+ and CD4+ T cells, and FACS enrichment was applied to TEMRA cells.

This clonotype was obtained from a human donor with Susac syndrome. The genes are TRBV5-1 and TRBJ1-5; no clear D. The sample consisted of CD4+ T cells from PBMCs. CDR3 in amino acids: CASSLIPGPNQPQHF. In DNA, the CDR3 is TGCGCCAGCAGCTTGATACCCGGGCCCAATCAGCCCCAGCATTTT. Full variable domain (missing parts from reference TRBV5-1 and TRBJ1-5): KAGVTQTPRYLIKTRGQQVTLSCSPISGHRSVSWYQQTPGQGLQFLFEYFSETQRNKGNFPGRFSGRQFSNSRSEMNVSTLELGDSALYLCASSLIPGPNQPQHFGDGTRLSIL.